Listed below are T cell receptor beta chains from one sample, sequenced in a study of cytomegalovirus exposure and HLA in healthy donors. Clones were read by immunoSEQ multiplex PCR, and TCRdb kept only the in-frame ones, dropping some. Here the sample spans about 230,000 clones, about 88% being singletons. Sample: PBMCs. These receptors were taken from a girl aged 2-9 years in good health and CMV-seronegative. CDR3s include the opening cysteine and the closing phenylalanine or tryptophan. The D gene is left open where the match is weak. Clone size is not always given. Where it is, it says once, few, many or a class for expanded clones.

once	TRBV4-1	TRBJ1-2	TRBD1	TGCGCCAGCAGCCATCCGAGCGGGGACAGGGGTTTGGTGACTAGAGGCTACACCTTC	CASSHPSGDRGLVTRGYTF
.	TRBV7-2	TRBJ2-7	.	TGTGCCAGCAGCCCCCCCTTAAACGAGCAGTACTTC	CASSPPLNEQYF
.	TRBV13	TRBJ2-1	.	TGTGCCAGCAGCTTAGCGGGGAGGGGGAATGAGCAGTTCTTC	CASSLAGRGNEQFF
.	TRBV5-1	TRBJ1-1	.	TGCGCCAGCAGCTTGGCTCTTCAGGGCACTGAAGCTTTCTTT	CASSLALQGTEAFF
.	TRBV20-1	TRBJ2-5	.	TGCAGTGCAATTAAAGAGACCCAGTACTTC	CSAIKETQYF
once	TRBV9	TRBJ2-7	.	TGTGCCAGCAACCGAGGGGGTGCCTCCTACGAGCAGTACTTC	CASNRGGASYEQYF
.	TRBV12-5	TRBJ2-5	TRBD1	TGTGCTAGTGGTCTGGGGACAGGGTCGACCCAGTACTTC	CASGLGTGSTQYF
.	TRBV29-1	TRBJ2-7	.	TGCAGCGTTATAGCCCGGCCGGGGTCCAACGAGCAGTACTTC	CSVIARPGSNEQYF
.	TRBV9	TRBJ1-2	TRBD1	TGTGCCAGCAGCGAATACAGGGGAGGCTACACCTTC	CASSEYRGGYTF
.	TRBV9	TRBJ2-5	.	TGTGCCAGCAGCAGGGGCTATGAGGAGACCCAGTACTTC	CASSRGYEETQYF
.	TRBV2	TRBJ2-7	.	TGTGCCAGCAGTCGGACAGTCATTCTCTCCTACGAGCAGTACTTC	CASSRTVILSYEQYF
.	TRBV7-3	TRBJ1-5	.	TGTGCCAGCAGCCCAGGACAGAATCAGCCCCAGCATTTT	CASSPGQNQPQHF
.	TRBV5-6	TRBJ2-1	TRBD2	TGTGCCAGCAGCTACTCGGGGGGGAATGAGCAGTTCTTC	CASSYSGGNEQFF
.	TRBV5-1	TRBJ2-3	TRBD1	TGCGCCAGCAGACCAAGGACAGGGGGCACAGATACGCAGTATTTT	CASRPRTGGTDTQYF
.	TRBV6-1	TRBJ1-2	.	TGTGCCAGCAGTGTCCGGGATACAACTTATGGCTACACCTTC	CASSVRDTTYGYTF
.	TRBV9	TRBJ2-7	TRBD2	TGTGCCAGCAGGGACCGGGCGAGCGGGAAATACTACGAGCAGTACTTC	CASRDRASGKYYEQYF
.	TRBV29-1	TRBJ1-2	TRBD1	TGCAGCGTTAGGTCGACAGGGGACTATGGGGGCTACACCTTC	CSVRSTGDYGGYTF
.	TRBV7-8	TRBJ1-1	.	TGTGCCAGCAGCTCCACTGGGGGGAGCACTGAAGCTTTCTTT	CASSSTGGSTEAFF
.	TRBV10-3	TRBJ1-2	TRBD1	TGTGCCATCAGTGGGACAGGGGTTACCTATGGCTACACCTTC	CAISGTGVTYGYTF
.	TRBV27	TRBJ1-3	.	TGTGCCAGCAGTTTTACAGCCTCTGGAAACACCATATATTTT	CASSFTASGNTIYF
.	TRBV6-1	TRBJ1-5	.	TGTGCCAGCAGTGGGGCAGGGCCGGGCAATCAGCCCCAGCATTTT	CASSGAGPGNQPQHF
.	TRBV5-1	TRBJ1-1	TRBD1	TGCGCCAGCAGCCGAATAACAGGGGGAGTCAACTTTCGTCGAGACACTGAAGCTTTCTTT	CASSRITGGVNFRRDTEAFF
.	TRBV7-9	TRBJ2-7	TRBD2	TGTGCCAGCAGCTCATCTAGCGGGGCCGACTACGAGCAGTACTTC	CASSSSSGADYEQYF
.	TRBV4-1	TRBJ2-7	TRBD1	TGCGCCAGCAGCCAAGCTCAGGGGGCCTCCTACGAGCAGTACTTC	CASSQAQGASYEQYF
.	TRBV30	TRBJ2-1	TRBD1	TGTGCCTGCACAGGGGCTGAGCAGTTCTTC	CACTGAEQFF
.	TRBV5-1	TRBJ1-6	TRBD1	TGCGCCAGCAGCTTGGGAGGGGGCGGTAATTCACCCCTCCACTTT	CASSLGGGGNSPLHF
.	TRBV2	TRBJ2-1	TRBD2	TGTGCCAGCAGTGTTTTAGCGGGAGGGTCCTACAATGAGCAGTTCTTC	CASSVLAGGSYNEQFF
.	TRBV2	TRBJ2-7	TRBD1	TGTGCCAGCAGAAGAAGCGGGACAGGGTTCCACGAGCAGTACTTC	CASRRSGTGFHEQYF
.	TRBV5-1	TRBJ2-5	TRBD2	TGCGCCAGCAGACTTAGCGGGACGGACCAAGAGACCCAGTACTTC	CASRLSGTDQETQYF
.	TRBV4-2	TRBJ1-1	TRBD1	TGTGCCAGCAGCCAGGACAGGGGATGGACTGAAGCTTTCTTT	CASSQDRGWTEAFF
few	TRBV25-1	TRBJ2-7	.	TGTGCCAGCACGTCCGAGTGGTACGAGCAGTACTTC	CASTSEWYEQYF
.	TRBV6-1	TRBJ2-5	TRBD2	TGTGCCAGCAGTGAAGCGCGGGGGGGGGCGGTCCAAGAGACCCAGTACTTC	CASSEARGGAVQETQYF
.	TRBV6-1	TRBJ1-1	.	TGTGCCAGCAGTGAAGCGCGGGTGGGGAACACTGAAGCTTTCTTT	CASSEARVGNTEAFF
.	TRBV6-1	TRBJ2-3	TRBD1	TGTGCCAGTGACAGGGGGCGAACCACAGATACGCAGTATTTT	CASDRGRTTDTQYF
few	TRBV6-1	TRBJ2-1	.	TGTGCCAGCAGTGCCCACACAGGAGTCTACAATGAGCAGTTCTTC	CASSAHTGVYNEQFF
few	TRBV27	TRBJ1-1	.	TGTGCCAGCAGTTTAAGGCAGGGGATCATGAACACTGAAGCTTTCTTT	CASSLRQGIMNTEAFF
.	TRBV5-1	TRBJ1-1	TRBD1	TGCGCCAGCAGCCAATCACAGGGGGTTGGAGGTGAAGCTTTCTTT	CASSQSQGVGGEAFF
.	TRBV4-2	TRBJ2-3	.	TGTGCCAGCAGCCAGTCGGACTATCTAGCAGATACGCAGTATTTT	CASSQSDYLADTQYF
.	TRBV7-9	TRBJ2-7	TRBD1	TGTTCCAGCAGTCATCGGGACAGCGAAACCTACGAGCAGTACTTC	CSSSHRDSETYEQYF
once	TRBV6-5	TRBJ2-1	.	TGTGCCAGCAGTTACCGGGACTTCTATGAGCAGTTCTTC	CASSYRDFYEQFF
.	TRBV7-9	TRBJ2-3	TRBD1	TGTGCCAGCAGCTTACGGACAGGGGGAAGCACAGATACGCAGTATTTT	CASSLRTGGSTDTQYF
.	TRBV29-1	TRBJ1-2	TRBD1	TGCAGCGTTGAACGGGGACAGGGGGTCTACACCTTC	CSVERGQGVYTF
.	TRBV5-4	TRBJ2-1	TRBD2	TGTGCCAGCAGCTTCCCGCCTAGCGGCTCCTACAATGAGCAGTTCTTC	CASSFPPSGSYNEQFF
.	TRBV7-8	TRBJ2-7	TRBD1	TGTGCCAGCAGCTTAATCCGGGACAGGACCTACGAGCAGTACTTC	CASSLIRDRTYEQYF
.	TRBV7-2	TRBJ2-1	.	TGTGCCAGCATCGACAGGGCGGGGGGCAATGAGCAGTTCTTC	CASIDRAGGNEQFF
.	TRBV5-4	TRBJ2-2	TRBD2	TGTGCCAGCAGCACCGGGACTAGCGGGAGGTCGGGTACCGGGGAGCTGTTTTTT	CASSTGTSGRSGTGELFF
.	TRBV5-1	TRBJ2-1	TRBD2	TGCGCCAGCAGCTTGGGAGGTAGCGGGGGTTACAATGAGCAGTTCTTC	CASSLGGSGGYNEQFF
.	TRBV6-5	TRBJ2-7	TRBD2	TGTGCCAGCAGTTACGGCCCTAGCGGGAGGGGACTGGTCTTC	CASSYGPSGRGLVF
.	TRBV5-8	TRBJ2-7	.	TGTGCCAGCAGCCCCGGGACACCAATCACATACGAGCAGTACTTC	CASSPGTPITYEQYF
few	TRBV30	TRBJ2-2	TRBD1	TGTGCCTGGAGGCGGGACAGGGGATCCACCGGGGAGCTGTTTTTT	CAWRRDRGSTGELFF
few	TRBV2	TRBJ1-4	TRBD1	TGTGCCAGCAGTGGTCTGGGACAGGGAGATGAAAAACTGTTTTTT	CASSGLGQGDEKLFF
.	TRBV13	TRBJ2-5	.	TGTGCCAGCAGCTTAACGGCGGCGTACCAAGAGACCCAGTACTTC	CASSLTAAYQETQYF
few	TRBV6-5	TRBJ2-1	.	TGTGCCAGCATAGAGAGGGGGGGGTCCTACAATGAGCAGTTCTTC	CASIERGGSYNEQFF
.	TRBV19	TRBJ2-7	.	TGTGCCAGTAGTATGGGCGGACAGAGGCTCTCCTACGAGCAGTACTTC	CASSMGGQRLSYEQYF
.	TRBV10-2	TRBJ2-7	TRBD1	TGCGCCAGCAGTGAAACAGGGGTCTCCTACGAGCAGTACTTC	CASSETGVSYEQYF
.	TRBV7-2	TRBJ2-6	.	TGTGCCAGCAGCTTCCAAGGGGGTGCTGGGGCCAACGTCCTGACTTTC	CASSFQGGAGANVLTF
.	TRBV18	TRBJ2-1	TRBD2	TGTGCCAGCTCTTACAGCGGGAGCTCCTACAATGAGCAGTTCTTC	CASSYSGSSYNEQFF
.	TRBV2	TRBJ2-7	TRBD1	TGTGCCAGCACCCGGACAGGGCTCTACGAGCAGTACTTC	CASTRTGLYEQYF
.	TRBV6-5	TRBJ1-2	TRBD1	TGTGCCAGCAGTTACTCAACAGGGGGCGATGGCTACACCTTC	CASSYSTGGDGYTF
.	TRBV21-1	TRBJ2-2	.	TGTGCCAGCATATGGGGCAGGGACACCGGGGAGCTGTTTTTT	CASIWGRDTGELFF